Listed below are T cell receptor beta chains from one sample, sequenced in a study of blood T cell repertoires in COVID-19. Assay: immunoSEQ multiplex PCR; the TCRdb copy retains only in-frame clones and omits some. The data contain 150,000 to 200,000 clones, over 75% of them singletons. Sample: PBMCs or T cells enriched from blood (not recorded which). These receptors were collected from a man aged 40-49 years who had recovered from COVID-19. Both conserved end residues are part of each CDR3. D genes are given only for firm matches. Only some rows state a clone size, as once, few, many or a class for expanded clones.

abundance	v_gene	j_gene	d_gene	len	CDR3nt	CDR3aa
NA	TRBV2	TRBJ1-2	NA	11	TGTGCCAGGGGACCGGGGGGCCGGTGCACCTTC	CARGPGGRCTF
NA	TRBV5-4	TRBJ2-5	NA	13	TGTGCCAGCAGCTTCAGGGTTTCGGAGACCCAGTACTTC	CASSFRVSETQYF
NA	TRBV24-1	TRBJ2-3	TRBD2	15	TGTGCCACCAGTGAAAGCGGGGGGGCTCTAAATACGCAGTATTTT	CATSESGGALNTQYF
NA	TRBV27	TRBJ1-1	NA	14	TGTGCCAGCAGAGAGGAGAGCATGAACACTGAAGCTTTCTTT	CASREESMNTEAFF
NA	TRBV5-1	TRBJ2-7	TRBD2	15	TGCGCCAGCAGCTTGATGGCGGGGGAGAACTACGAGCAGTACTTC	CASSLMAGENYEQYF
NA	TRBV4-1	TRBJ1-5	NA	15	TGCGCCAGCAGCCAAGACAGGCTAAGCAATCAGCCCCAGCATTTT	CASSQDRLSNQPQHF
few	TRBV4-1	TRBJ2-3	TRBD1	15	TGCGCCAGCAGCCGAGGGAGCCAGGGGGTCTATACGCAGTATTTT	CASSRGSQGVYTQYF
NA	TRBV6-4	TRBJ2-3	NA	13	TGTGCCAGCAGCGTCAGGGGAGAGGATACGCAGTATTTT	CASSVRGEDTQYF
NA	TRBV11-2	TRBJ2-1	TRBD2	15	TGTGCCAGCAGCTTAGAAAGACTAGCGACCGGTGAGCAGTTCTTC	CASSLERLATGEQFF
few	TRBV4-2	TRBJ2-1	TRBD2	16	TGTGCCAGCAGCCAGGAGGAGGGACTATCCTCGGATGAGCAGTTCTTC	CASSQEEGLSSDEQFF
NA	TRBV11-3	TRBJ2-7	NA	17	TGTGCCAGCAGCCCTACCTTCGACAGGCCTAACTCCTACGAGCAGTACTTC	CASSPTFDRPNSYEQYF
NA	TRBV10-1	TRBJ1-1	TRBD1	14	TGCGCCAGCAGTGGGGGACAGGGGCCGGAGGCAGCTTTCTTT	CASSGGQGPEAAFF
many	TRBV19	TRBJ2-7	NA	13	TGTGCCAGTAGGGCAGGGGTCTCCTACGAGCAGTACTTC	CASRAGVSYEQYF
NA	TRBV5-4	TRBJ2-2	TRBD2	16	TGTGCCAGCACTCTAATAGCGGGGGGCCACACCGGGGAGCTGTTTTTT	CASTLIAGGHTGELFF
NA	TRBV6-2/TRBV6-3	TRBJ1-5	NA	12	TGTGCCAGCAGTTACAACCGTCAGGCCCAGCATTTT	CASSYNRQAQHF
NA	TRBV5-6	TRBJ2-7	TRBD2	15	TGTGCCAGCAGCTTCAGACTAGCGGGGGTGGGTGAGCAGTACTTC	CASSFRLAGVGEQYF
NA	TRBV5-4	TRBJ2-5	TRBD2	15	TGTGCCAGCAGCTTAGCAGGGTGGGGAGGGGAGACCCAGTACTTC	CASSLAGWGGETQYF
few	TRBV7-8	TRBJ1-1	NA	14	TGTGCCAGCAGCGCCCCCATGGGGGGCACTGAAGCTTTCTTT	CASSAPMGGTEAFF
NA	TRBV4-2	TRBJ1-3	TRBD1	16	TGTGCCAGCAGCCTGACGACAGGGGTTGATGGAAACACCATATATTTT	CASSLTTGVDGNTIYF
NA	TRBV24-1	TRBJ2-5	TRBD2	19	TGTGCCACCAGTGATCCTCGAACTAGCGGGGGGCCTTACCAAGAGACCCAGTACTTC	CATSDPRTSGGPYQETQYF
NA	TRBV29-1	TRBJ2-5	TRBD2	14	TGCAGCGTTTCTAGCGGGGGGTCCCGGGAGACCCAGTACTTC	CSVSSGGSRETQYF
NA	TRBV5-8	TRBJ1-2	TRBD1	14	TGTGCCAGCAGCTGGGACAGGGAGCTCTATGGCTACACCTTC	CASSWDRELYGYTF
NA	TRBV7-3	TRBJ2-1	TRBD2	15	TGTGCCAGCAGCTTGGGGGGACTAGGGCAGAATGAGCAGTTCTTC	CASSLGGLGQNEQFF
NA	TRBV18	TRBJ1-1	NA	13	TGTGCCAGCTCACCACTCCCGGGAGGCAAAGCTTTCTTT	CASSPLPGGKAFF
NA	TRBV7-9	TRBJ1-1	TRBD1	14	TGTGCCGGCTATACGGGACAGATGAACACTGAAGCTTTCTTT	CAGYTGQMNTEAFF
NA	TRBV11-3	TRBJ2-1	TRBD1	14	TGTGCCAGCAGCTTTGGACAGGGGGAGGATGAGCAGTTCTTC	CASSFGQGEDEQFF
NA	TRBV30	TRBJ1-2	NA	15	TGTGCCTGGAGTGGTGGAGATGGAAGCTTCTATGGCTACACCTTC	CAWSGGDGSFYGYTF
NA	TRBV2	TRBJ1-6	NA	14	TGTTCGGCGGGGGGGGGCAACCATAATTCACCCCTCCACTTT	CSAGGGNHNSPLHF
NA	TRBV27	TRBJ2-5	TRBD1	14	TGTGCCAGCAGCTACGGGACAGCCCAAGAGACCCAGTACTTC	CASSYGTAQETQYF
NA	TRBV5-1	TRBJ2-2	TRBD1	17	TGCGCCAGCAGCTTGGCCGTAGGGACAGGGGGAGTCGGGGAGCTGTTTTTT	CASSLAVGTGGVGELFF
NA	TRBV7-8	TRBJ2-5	TRBD2	19	TGTGCCAGCAGCTTACCCCCATCCGGGACTAGCCTGGGGGAGGAGACCCAGTACTTC	CASSLPPSGTSLGEETQYF
NA	TRBV11-2	TRBJ2-3	TRBD2	15	TGTGCCGCCGGGGGCGGGGGGTCTAGCACAGATACGCAGTATTTT	CAAGGGGSSTDTQYF
NA	TRBV2	TRBJ2-3	NA	14	TGTGCCAGCAGTGGGGGGGTAGACACAGATACGCAGTATTTT	CASSGGVDTDTQYF
NA	TRBV9	TRBJ1-3	NA	16	TGTGCCAGCAGCGGGAAGACAGGTCCCTCTGGAAACACCATATATTTT	CASSGKTGPSGNTIYF
NA	TRBV5-1	TRBJ2-3	TRBD2	16	TGCGCCAGCAGCTTGGAGGCTAGCGGGGGGGCAGATACGCAGTATTTT	CASSLEASGGADTQYF
NA	TRBV7-2	TRBJ2-7	TRBD2	17	TGTGCCAGCAGCTTCAGATATGAGACTAGCGATGACCACGAGCAGTACTTC	CASSFRYETSDDHEQYF